This T cell receptor beta chain was retrieved from a study of OX40 agonist ivuxolimab in advanced cancers. Regarding the research as a whole: Ivuxolimab, which targeted the costimulatory receptor OX40 (CD134), was an agonistic, fully human IgG2 monoclonal antibody. Intravenous ivuxolimab was administered to patients every 2 weeks at six dose levels: 0.01, 0.1, 0.3, 1.5, 3 and 10 mg/kg. Of the roughly 51 patients in dose escalation, 19 had hepatocellular carcinoma, about 15 had melanoma, 9 had renal cell carcinoma and 9 had head and neck cancer. A male proportion of 82.7% and a mean age of approximately 62 years, ranging from roughly 23 to 85, were recorded for the dose-escalation cohort. Prior anti-PD-1, anti-PD-L1 or anti-CTLA-4 therapy was permitted, and checkpoint inhibitors had been received by about two fifths of dose-escalation patients. Partial responses were achieved by three dose-escalation patients, of whom one had hepatocellular carcinoma and two had cutaneous melanoma. Peripheral TCRbeta sequencing was intended to test whether TCR sequence diversity was altered and clonal T-cell expansion was caused by ivuxolimab. The paper describes the monotherapy dose-escalation part (N ≈ 52 patients) of the phase I trial of ivuxolimab.

To sequence the TCRbeta CDR3 region, genomic DNA was isolated from the sorted cells. TCRbeta CDR3 regions were sequenced using the immunoSEQ Assay. The table comes from immuneACCESS by way of TCRdb, which keeps in-frame sequences with V and J called. Part of the clones is missing from these tables; in studies checked, under half for an unresolved V gene and the rest for unknown reasons. The sample table contains some 15,000 clones; only one count was recorded for approximately 80% of them. The ten biggest clones cover about a third of the sample. This clone was seen a single time. Its antigen is currently not known. Per-base quality was not reported, and no clone a single base away is much larger than it. V sheds 1 base and J sheds 2 bases, leaving 6 bases between their ends. The CDR3 sequence holds 13 residues, the cysteine and phenylalanine included. Kept here is only the CDR3 DNA, which spans 39 bases and is read in frame from base 1. CDR1 and CDR2, per the germline V gene, are SGHVS and FNYEAQ.

The trial excluded patients who had a history of autoimmune disease or who were on systemic immunosuppression. Peripheral blood for TCR sequencing was collected from all dose cohorts at baseline, on cycle 4 day 1, and on cycle 7 day 1. Samples came from an open-label, multicenter, first-in-human phase I dose-escalation trial of ivuxolimab. Adults with locally advanced or metastatic melanoma, renal cell carcinoma, hepatocellular carcinoma or head and neck squamous cell carcinoma were enrolled in the trial. Before TCR sequencing, CD4+ and CD8+ T cells were separately sorted from peripheral blood. What the study reported, not specific to this receptor: In the 0.1-3.0 mg/kg groups, partial responders were among the patients with the lowest normalized peripheral clonal expansion, particularly in CD8+ T cells. The antigen specificity of the peripheral T cells that underwent clonal expansion was not determined. At doses of 0.1 to 3.0 mg/kg, clonal expansion of both CD4+ and CD8+ blood T cells was observed from baseline to week 6. On average, CD8+ T cells showed more expanded clones than CD4+ T cells after ivuxolimab. Low levels of normalized T-cell clonal expansion were also shown by some nonresponding patients.

The sample in question was CD4+ or CD8+ T cells sorted from blood, obtained in a trial of the OX40 agonist ivuxolimab. The origin of this receptor is an adult with an advanced solid tumor such as melanoma, head and neck, liver or kidney cancer. The sequence is built from TRBV7-6 and TRBJ2-7; no D gene call is confident. The CDR3 is CASSLGEPYEQYF. Read as DNA, the sequence is TGTGCCAGCAGCTTAGGGGAACCCTACGAGCAGTACTTC.